The rows below give T cell receptor beta chains drawn from one sample of a study of T cell repertoires in aging, cancer and after chemotherapy. Each CDR3 protein gets one entry after TCRdb re-called the multiplex PCR reads with MiXCR. In the table there are some 2,500 distinct CDR3 sequences, 45% to 50% of which are singletons. The source material was blood. The receptors were gathered from a human donor with a blood cancer. CDR3s include the opening cysteine and the closing phenylalanine or tryptophan. A D gene is named only where the DNA matches it firmly. The size of a clone is reported for some rows only, either as once, few or many, or as a class for expanded clones.

>.|TRBD2|TRBV18|TRBJ2-1
TGTGCCAGCTCACCACGGCTAGCGGGAGGCCAAGAGCAGTTCTTC
CASSPRLAGGQEQFF
>.|.|TRBV10-3|TRBJ1-2
TGTGCCATCAGTGATACAGTCTATGGCTACACCTTC
CAISDTVYGYTF
>few|.|TRBV28|TRBJ2-5
TGTGCCAGCAGAAGAACAGGGTCGGAGACCCAGTACTTC
CASRRTGSETQYF
>.|.|TRBV6-5|TRBJ1-5
TGTGCCAGCAGTACTGGGAAAGGGAGGTTTCAGCCCCAGCATTTT
CASSTGKGRFQPQHF
>.|TRBD2|TRBV7-2|TRBJ2-1
TGTGCCAGCAGCCTCGGACTAGCGATTACCCCAAACCCCAATGAGCAGTTCTTC
CASSLGLAITPNPNEQFF
>.|.|TRBV6-5|TRBJ2-4
TGTGCCAGCAGTTCCGACGGTCCTAAAAACATTCAGTACTTC
CASSSDGPKNIQYF
>.|.|TRBV5-5|TRBJ1-2
TGTGCCAGAAGCTTGAACAGGCCTGGTGATGGCTACACCTTC
CARSLNRPGDGYTF
>.|.|TRBV6-6|TRBJ2-7
TGTGCCAGCAGTTACTCCCTTGTGACAGGACCCCCCTACGAGCAGTACTTC
CASSYSLVTGPPYEQYF
>.|.|TRBV6-5|TRBJ1-1
TGTGCCAGCAGTAATGGCCTGAACACTGAAGCTTTCTTT
CASSNGLNTEAFF
>few|.|TRBV6-1|TRBJ1-2
TGTGCCATACAGGACTACTATGGCTACACCTTC
CAIQDYYGYTF
>.|.|TRBV27|TRBJ1-1
TGTGCCAGCTTCGCCAACGTCAGGGGCACTGAAGCTTTCTTT
CASFANVRGTEAFF
>.|TRBD1|TRBV12-3/TRBV12-4|TRBJ1-5
TGTGCCACCTCTTTGGGACAGGGAGTCAATCAGCCCCAGCATTTT
CATSLGQGVNQPQHF
>.|TRBD1|TRBV5-4|TRBJ1-2
TGTGCCAGCAGCCCCGGGACAGGGGGGGTTAATGGCTACACCTTC
CASSPGTGGVNGYTF
>large|TRBD2|TRBV29-1|TRBJ2-3
TGCAGCGCCCGGGGACTAGCGGGTGGAGATACGCAGTATTTT
CSARGLAGGDTQYF
>.|TRBD1|TRBV5-5|TRBJ1-1
TGTGCCGCCCACGCCGGGACAGGGTACACTGAAGCTTTCTTT
CAAHAGTGYTEAFF
>large|TRBD1|TRBV29-1|TRBJ2-3
TGCAGCGTGGGCTTGGGACAGGGAGTAGGTACGCAGTATTTT
CSVGLGQGVGTQYF
>.|TRBD2|TRBV6-2/TRBV6-3|TRBJ2-7
TGTGCCAGCAGTTTCCTGGGAGGGTACGAGCATTACTTC
CASSFLGGYEHYF
>few|.|TRBV12-3/TRBV12-4|TRBJ2-5
TGTGCCAGCAGTTTGTCGGGAGTTGAGACCCAGTACTTC
CASSLSGVETQYF
>few|.|TRBV30|TRBJ1-1
TGTGCCTGGACCCGGAGGGGGGGAGCTTTCTTT
CAWTRRGGAFF
>.|TRBD2|TRBV7-3|TRBJ2-5
TGTGCCAGCAGCCCCGGTAATAGCGGGAGGGCCAGAGAGACCCAGTACTTC
CASSPGNSGRARETQYF
>large|.|TRBV29-1|TRBJ2-1
TGCAGCTACTCGACTAGAAGGGGCAGGAATGAGCAGTTCTTC
CSYSTRRGRNEQFF
>.|.|TRBV10-1|TRBJ1-2
TGCGCCAGCAGTGACCCTGGACATGGGGAGGCTGGCTACACCTTC
CASSDPGHGEAGYTF
>.|.|TRBV15|TRBJ2-3
TGTGCCACCAGCAGAGATATGGGGGCGCGGTTATCAGATACGCAGTATTTT
CATSRDMGARLSDTQYF
>few|.|TRBV6-1|TRBJ2-5
TGTGCCAGCAGTGACAGGGGCCCTGAGACCCAGTACTTC
CASSDRGPETQYF
>large|.|TRBV30|TRBJ1-2
TGTGCCTGGAGTGGAGCCGGGACACCCTATGGCTACACCTTC
CAWSGAGTPYGYTF
>large|.|TRBV29-1|TRBJ1-2
TGCAGCGTGCTCTCGGTCCAATCTAACTATGGCTACACCTTC
CSVLSVQSNYGYTF
>.|.|TRBV10-3|TRBJ2-1
TGTGCCATCGGAACGGGGGAGACCTACAATGAGCAGTTCTTC
CAIGTGETYNEQFF
>.|.|TRBV6-5|TRBJ2-3
TGTGCCAGCAGCCTTTACAGCACAGATACGCAGTATTTT
CASSLYSTDTQYF
>.|TRBD1|TRBV5-1|TRBJ2-7
TGCGCCAGCCGACAGGGGGCCGGCGAGCAGTACTTC
CASRQGAGEQYF
>.|.|TRBV11-2|TRBJ2-3
TGTGCCAGCAGCTTAGCAGACGGGGGCACAGATACGCAGTATTTT
CASSLADGGTDTQYF
>.|.|TRBV6-5|TRBJ2-3
TGTGCCAGCAACCGTGGGGGCACAGATACGCAGTATTTT
CASNRGGTDTQYF
>.|.|TRBV12-3/TRBV12-4|TRBJ2-7
TGTGCCAGCAGTTTCGGCCATTCCTACGAGCAGTACTTC
CASSFGHSYEQYF
>few|.|TRBV6-5|TRBJ1-1
TGTGCCAGCAGTTACTCGCCGTCTAACACTGAAGCTTTCTTT
CASSYSPSNTEAFF
>.|TRBD1|TRBV10-1|TRBJ1-2
TGCGCCAGCAGTGACCCTGGACAGGGGGAGGCTGGCTACACCTTC
CASSDPGQGEAGYTF
>few|TRBD1|TRBV6-2/TRBV6-3|TRBJ1-6
TGTGCCAGCAGTGACCGGACAGGGGGCCATTCACCCCTCCACTTT
CASSDRTGGHSPLHF
>large|.|TRBV30|TRBJ1-3
TGTGCCTGGTCTCTCTACTCTGGAAACACCATATATTTT
CAWSLYSGNTIYF
>.|.|TRBV12-3/TRBV12-4|TRBJ1-5
TGTGCCAGCAGCCATGAAGGGGGATATCAGCCCCAGCATTTT
CASSHEGGYQPQHF
>large|.|TRBV29-1|TRBJ1-2
TGCAGCGTTGACACCGCTGGTGGCTACACCTTC
CSVDTAGGYTF
>large|TRBD2|TRBV6-5|TRBJ2-7
TGTGCCAGCAGCCTAGCGGGGGGCCTCTCCTACGAGCAGTACTTC
CASSLAGGLSYEQYF
>few|.|TRBV20-1|TRBJ2-3
TGCAGTGCTAGGCCGACGCAAAGCACAGATACGCAGTATTTT
CSARPTQSTDTQYF
>.|.|TRBV5-4|TRBJ2-5
TGTGCCAGTGGGATCGGGGAGACCCAGTACTTC
CASGIGETQYF
>.|.|TRBV20-1|TRBJ2-3
TGCAGTGCTAGGGGCCTCCTCGGTCATACGCAGTATTTT
CSARGLLGHTQYF
>large|.|TRBV7-6|TRBJ2-7
TGTGCCAGCAGCTCCGCGGTGGGGACCGAGCAGTACTTC
CASSSAVGTEQYF
>large|.|TRBV29-1|TRBJ2-5
TGCAGCGTGGGGCCGGGGGACAAGCAGACCCAGTACTTC
CSVGPGDKQTQYF
>large|TRBD2|TRBV6-5|TRBJ2-5
TGTGCCAGCAGCTCCCCGACTAGCGGTCGGAAGACCCAGTACTTC
CASSSPTSGRKTQYF
>few|.|TRBV7-2|TRBJ2-1
TGTGCCAGCAGCTGGGATAGCTCCTACAATGAGCAGTTCTTC
CASSWDSSYNEQFF
>few|.|TRBV7-6|TRBJ1-5
TGTGCCAGCAGCTCCAGCCCAGGACGCAATCAGCCCCAGCATTTT
CASSSSPGRNQPQHF
>few|TRBD2|TRBV6-1|TRBJ2-1
TGTGCCAGCAGTGAAATAGACTGGGGACTACTAATTCCTGAGCAGTTCTTC
CASSEIDWGLLIPEQFF
>once|TRBD1|TRBV7-9|TRBJ1-2
TGTGCCAGCAGGAACAACCGGGACAGGGGGCGTGATGGCTACACCTTC
CASRNNRDRGRDGYTF
>few|.|TRBV6-1|TRBJ2-5
TGTGCCAGCAGTGAGGATCCGGGGAAGAGAACCCAGTACTTC
CASSEDPGKRTQYF
>few|.|TRBV6-5|TRBJ2-3
TGTGCCAGCAGTTATACGACAGATACGCAGTATTTT
CASSYTTDTQYF
>.|.|TRBV30|TRBJ1-5
TGTGCCTGGAGCGCTATGGGGCATAATCAGCCCCAGCATTTT
CAWSAMGHNQPQHF
>.|.|TRBV4-3|TRBJ1-6
TGCGCCAGCAGCCAAGAACAGCAGGGCTCACCCCTCCACTTT
CASSQEQQGSPLHF
>large|.|TRBV6-5|TRBJ2-7
TGTGCCAGCAGTTACTCGAAGGGGGATGAGCAGTACTTC
CASSYSKGDEQYF
>few|TRBD2|TRBV27|TRBJ2-3
TGTGCCAGCAGTTTGAGGGGAGGGCTGCGTACGCAGTATTTT
CASSLRGGLRTQYF
>.|TRBD1|TRBV18|TRBJ2-6
TGTGCCAGCTCACCCCGGACAGGGGGTGGCTCTGGGGCCAACGTCCTGACTTTC
CASSPRTGGGSGANVLTF